This TCR beta chain was sequenced in a study of T-cell reconstitution after alpha-beta-depleted transplantation in children. The study's findings and limits: T-cell numbers and diversity one year post-transplant derived largely from freshly generated T cells. Where alpha-beta T cells came from about two months after transplant was reportedly several hundred expanded graft clones.

Germline lookup yields CDR1 SNHLY and CDR2 FYNNEI. This CDR3 region has 14 residues. With 6 bases removed from V and 1 base from J, the gap between germline ends came to 12 bases. TCRbeta library construction was performed incorporating unique molecular identifiers. TCRdb re-called the PCR reads with MiXCR, one entry per CDR3 protein. The sample comprises more than 75,000 distinct CDR3 sequences, about 22% of which are singletons, and 20% to 25% rests with the top ten. In its sample, this clonotype was seen a few times. What it binds is not known. The source was PBMCs, collected before TCRalphabeta/CD19-depleted stem cell transplant. The sequence was collected from a boy aged 2 to 9 with acute lymphoblastic leukemia, due to receive a stem cell transplant. This chain uses TRBV2 with TRBJ1-1, with D perhaps matching TRBD1 (6 bases). CDR3 DNA sequence: TGTGCCAGCAGGAAGGACAGAAGGAACACTGAAGCTTTCTTT. Residues: CASRKDRRNTEAFF.